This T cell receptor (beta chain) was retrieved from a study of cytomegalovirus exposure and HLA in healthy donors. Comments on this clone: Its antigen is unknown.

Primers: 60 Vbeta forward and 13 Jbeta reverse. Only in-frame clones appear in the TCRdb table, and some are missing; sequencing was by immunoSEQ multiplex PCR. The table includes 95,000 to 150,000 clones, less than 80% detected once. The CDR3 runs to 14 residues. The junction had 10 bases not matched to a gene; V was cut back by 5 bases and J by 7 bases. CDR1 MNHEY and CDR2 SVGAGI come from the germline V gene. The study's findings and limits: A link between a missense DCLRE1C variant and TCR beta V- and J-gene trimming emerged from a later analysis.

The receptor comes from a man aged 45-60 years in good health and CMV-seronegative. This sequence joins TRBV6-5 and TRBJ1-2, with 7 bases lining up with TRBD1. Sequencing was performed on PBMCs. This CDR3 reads CASSPLQGRGGYTF. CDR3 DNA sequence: TGTGCCAGCAGTCCACTACAGGGGCGCGGTGGCTACACCTTC.